A selection of T cell receptor beta chains follows, all from one sample in a study of blood T cell repertoires in COVID-19. The repertoire was sequenced with immunoSEQ multiplex PCR; TCRdb's copy has only in-frame clones and lacks some. Of fewer than 350,000 clones listed, about 90% were seen once; the top ten hold 4.1%. The material sequenced was PBMCs or T cells enriched from blood (not recorded which). The receptor source for this set is a woman younger than 45 with acute COVID-19. The CDR3 runs from the conserved cysteine through the conserved F or W. The order of the fields is D gene, J gene, CDR3 length, V gene, clone size, CDR3 protein, CDR3 DNA. D genes are given only for firm matches. For some rows the clone size is stated as once, few or many, or as a class when expanded; others skip it.

>.|TRBJ2-2|16|TRBV7-2|.
CASSLAGGPATGELFF
TGTGCCAGCAGCTTAGCAGGAGGGCCTGCCACCGGGGAGCTGTTTTTT
>TRBD2|TRBJ2-7|13|TRBV12-3/TRBV12-4|.
CASRTSGSGEQYF
TGTGCCAGCAGAACTAGCGGGAGTGGTGAGCAGTACTTC
>TRBD2|TRBJ2-1|16|TRBV4-2|.
CASNSAGGLSYNEQFF
TGTGCCAGCAACTCAGCGGGAGGACTCTCCTACAATGAGCAGTTCTTC
>TRBD2|TRBJ2-1|15|TRBV25-1|.
CASSPGTSGSNEQFF
TGTGCCAGCAGCCCAGGGACTAGCGGGAGTAATGAGCAGTTCTTC
>TRBD2|TRBJ2-3|15|TRBV4-1|.
CASSQVAGDTDTQYF
TGCGCCAGCAGCCAAGTAGCGGGAGACACAGATACGCAGTATTTT
>TRBD1|TRBJ2-7|14|TRBV28|.
CASRPGTGVHEQYF
TGTGCCAGCCGCCCGGGGACAGGGGTTCACGAGCAGTACTTC
>TRBD1|TRBJ1-1|17|TRBV4-1|.
CASTQTGGNEKNTEAFF
TGCGCCAGCACCCAAACAGGGGGTAACGAAAAGAACACTGAAGCTTTCTTT
>TRBD2|TRBJ2-3|18|TRBV3-1/TRBV3-2|once
CASSQAPLPAGPTDTQYF
TGTGCCAGCAGCCAAGCACCCCTCCCAGCGGGACCCACAGATACGCAGTATTTT
>.|TRBJ1-6|16|TRBV4-1|.
CASSPKLGQPNSPLHF
TGCGCCAGCAGCCCGAAATTGGGGCAGCCAAATTCACCCCTCCACTTT
>.|TRBJ1-1|14|TRBV18|.
CASSPVGADTEAFF
TGTGCCAGCTCACCGGTGGGGGCGGACACTGAAGCTTTCTTT
>.|TRBJ1-1|14|TRBV27|few
CASSPSRLNTEAFF
TGTGCCAGCAGCCCCAGCAGGCTGAACACTGAAGCTTTCTTT
>.|TRBJ1-1|12|TRBV19|once
CASRDQGPEAFF
TGTGCCAGTAGGGATCAGGGGCCTGAAGCTTTCTTT
>.|TRBJ1-6|14|TRBV5-1|.
CASSRTGFDSPLHF
TGCGCCAGCAGCCGAACAGGGTTCGACTCACCCCTCCACTTT
>TRBD2|TRBJ2-7|15|TRBV5-1|.
CASSITLAGSYEQYF
TGCGCCAGCAGCATTACCTTAGCGGGGTCCTACGAGCAGTACTTC
>.|TRBJ1-3|16|TRBV14|.
CASSSSGTTFGNTIYF
TGTGCCAGCAGCAGCTCCGGGACAACATTTGGAAACACCATATATTTT
>TRBD2|TRBJ2-3|16|TRBV9|few
CASSVGGERAKDTQYF
TGTGCCAGCAGCGTTGGGGGGGAAAGGGCAAAGGATACGCAGTATTTT
>TRBD1|TRBJ1-5|14|TRBV28|.
CASSLGQGNQPQHF
TGTGCCAGCAGCCTTGGACAGGGAAATCAGCCCCAGCATTTT
>TRBD2|TRBJ2-7|15|TRBV7-3|.
CASSQTSGSTYEQYF
TGTGCCAGCAGCCAAACTAGCGGGAGTACCTACGAGCAGTACTTC
>TRBD2|TRBJ2-1|17|TRBV10-3|.
CAISEAKGTSPAIEQFF
TGTGCCATCAGTGAGGCCAAAGGGACTAGCCCTGCTATTGAGCAGTTCTTC
>TRBD1|TRBJ2-1|17|TRBV27|.
CASSLRNPGQVPNEQFF
TGTGCCAGCAGTTTACGTAACCCGGGACAGGTACCCAATGAGCAGTTCTTC
>.|TRBJ1-1|13|TRBV28|.
CASSLPGETEAFF
TGTGCCAGCAGTCTTCCCGGGGAGACTGAAGCTTTCTTT
>TRBD1|TRBJ1-3|14|TRBV2|.
CASRATGTGNTIYF
TGTGCCAGCAGAGCGACAGGGACTGGAAACACCATATATTTT
>.|TRBJ2-7|14|TRBV7-8|.
CASSAGRSPDEQYF
TGTGCCAGCAGCGCGGGGCGGTCCCCCGACGAGCAGTACTTC
>.|TRBJ2-7|13|TRBV27|.
CASSFGRNYEQYF
TGTGCCAGCAGTTTCGGCAGGAACTACGAGCAGTACTTC
>.|TRBJ1-3|13|TRBV4-1|.
CASRGRSGNTIYF
TGCGCCAGCAGGGGGCGATCTGGAAACACCATATATTTT
>TRBD1|TRBJ2-4|20|TRBV28|.
CASSLGPTGADYIAKNIQYF
TGTGCCAGCAGTTTAGGACCGACAGGGGCCGATTATATAGCCAAAAACATTCAGTACTTC
>.|TRBJ1-1|14|TRBV5-5|.
CASSSLPGNTEAFF
TGTGCCAGCAGCTCCTTACCAGGGAACACTGAAGCTTTCTTT
>.|TRBJ2-7|15|TRBV7-9|.
CASSAFVSGAYEQYF
TGTGCCAGCAGCGCCTTTGTTTCTGGAGCGTACGAGCAGTACTTC
>.|TRBJ2-2|16|TRBV7-7|few
CASSLGRSVSTGELFF
TGTGCTAGCAGCTTAGGGCGGAGCGTGAGCACCGGGGAGCTGTTTTTT
>TRBD1|TRBJ2-7|15|TRBV28|.
CASSPRQGHAYEQYF
TGTGCCAGCAGTCCCCGACAGGGGCATGCGTACGAGCAGTACTTC
>.|TRBJ1-2|12|TRBV10-3|.
CAIAEANYGYTF
TGTGCCATCGCGGAGGCTAACTATGGCTACACCTTC
>TRBD2|TRBJ2-3|17|TRBV19|.
CASSISGASGTTDTQYF
TGTGCCAGTAGTATAAGTGGGGCTAGCGGGACGACAGATACGCAGTATTTT
>.|TRBJ1-1|13|TRBV3-1/TRBV3-2|.
CASRSARSTEAFF
TGTGCCAGCAGATCGGCCCGGAGCACTGAAGCTTTCTTT
>TRBD1|TRBJ1-5|17|TRBV28|.
CASSSRTGGLSNQPQHF
TGTGCCAGCAGTTCGCGGACAGGGGGGTTAAGCAATCAGCCCCAGCATTTT
>.|TRBJ2-7|14|TRBV19|few
CASSIGDNSYEQYF
TGTGCCAGTAGTATAGGGGACAACTCCTACGAGCAGTACTTC
>TRBD2|TRBJ2-5|14|TRBV5-1|.
CASRMTSGQETQYF
TGCGCCAGCAGAATGACTAGCGGACAAGAGACCCAGTACTTC
>TRBD1|TRBJ1-1|14|TRBV7-9|.
CASSSWTGNTEAFF
TGTGCCAGCAGCTCTTGGACAGGGAACACTGAAGCTTTCTTT
>TRBD2|TRBJ2-2|16|TRBV28|.
CASSLEGGIYTGELFF
TGTGCCAGCAGTTTAGAGGGAGGGATTTACACCGGGGAGCTGTTTTTT
>.|TRBJ2-1|18|TRBV24-1|.
CATLLHHNTGRTYNEQFF
TGTGCCACCCTTCTGCATCATAACACAGGGCGCACCTACAATGAGCAGTTCTTC
>TRBD2|TRBJ2-2|14|TRBV7-3|.
CASSTGLGDRELFF
TGTGCCAGCAGCACGGGACTAGGGGATCGGGAGCTGTTTTTT
>.|TRBJ1-2|14|TRBV11-2|.
CASSPGQTNYGYTF
TGTGCCAGCAGCCCCGGACAGACTAACTATGGCTACACCTTC
>TRBD1|TRBJ1-1|12|TRBV20-1|.
CSASGQEDEAFF
TGCAGTGCTAGTGGACAGGAGGATGAAGCTTTCTTT
>TRBD2|TRBJ2-2|16|TRBV10-3|.
CAISRGLAENTGELFF
TGTGCCATCAGCAGGGGACTAGCGGAGAACACCGGGGAGCTGTTTTTT
>TRBD1|TRBJ1-4|14|TRBV28|few
CASSPDRVVQKLFF
TGTGCCAGCAGTCCCGACAGGGTAGTGCAAAAACTGTTTTTT
>.|TRBJ2-6|17|TRBV3-1/TRBV3-2|.
CASSPKFFWPWANVLTF
TGTGCCAGCAGCCCCAAGTTTTTCTGGCCTTGGGCCAACGTCCTGACTTTC
>.|TRBJ1-2|14|TRBV7-9|few
CASSLFPDNYGYTF
TGTGCCAGCAGCTTATTCCCAGATAACTATGGCTACACCTTC
>TRBD2|TRBJ2-1|22|TRBV5-3|.
CARSLLARPGLAGGGVENEQFF
TGTGCCAGAAGCTTGCTTGCTAGGCCGGGACTAGCGGGAGGAGGGGTCGAAAATGAGCAGTTCTTC
>.|TRBJ1-6|15|TRBV5-4|.
CASSLDRGEISPLHF
TGTGCCAGCAGCTTGGATCGGGGTGAGATATCACCCCTCCACTTT
>TRBD2|TRBJ2-2|15|TRBV9|once
CASSSSGTNTGELFF
TGTGCCAGCAGCTCCAGCGGGACGAACACCGGGGAGCTGTTTTTT
>TRBD2|TRBJ2-1|17|TRBV6-1|.
CASSAQTSGYSYNEQFF
TGTGCCAGCAGTGCCCAGACTAGCGGGTACTCCTACAATGAGCAGTTCTTC
>TRBD2|TRBJ2-7|15|TRBV5-4|.
CASSRGTSGTYEQYF
TGTGCCAGCAGCCGTGGGACTAGCGGGACCTACGAGCAGTACTTC
>.|TRBJ2-1|15|TRBV13|.
CASSLGQGRNNEQFF
TGTGCCAGCAGCTTAGGGCAGGGCAGAAACAATGAGCAGTTCTTC
>.|TRBJ2-7|15|TRBV10-3|once
CAISESQKSSYEQYF
TGTGCCATCAGTGAGTCACAGAAGAGCTCCTACGAGCAGTACTTC
>.|TRBJ2-7|20|TRBV28|.
CASSSHYGLQYFLGSYEQYF
TGTGCCAGCAGTTCCCACTATGGCCTACAATACTTCCTTGGTTCCTACGAGCAGTACTTC
>.|TRBJ2-2|18|TRBV4-3|.
CASSRDVMILGAAGELFF
TGCGCCAGCAGCCGTGATGTAATGATCCTAGGGGCGGCCGGGGAGCTGTTTTTT